This T cell receptor (beta chain) emerged from a study of blood T cell repertoires in COVID-19. Clones were sequenced by immunoSEQ multiplex PCR, and TCRdb holds only the in-frame ones, with some missing. The sample includes roughly 40,000 clones, 76% of them seen just once. The ends were cut back, 4 bases at V and 9 bases at J, with 22 bases in the middle. The CDR3 contains 15 residues. The germline gives CDR1 LGHDT, CDR2 YNNKEL (reference sequence). Sequenced: peripheral blood. The TCR was taken from a man aged 65 to 79 with active or convalescent COVID-19. This chain joins TRBV3-1 (or the pseudogene TRBV3-2) and TRBJ2-7; D unresolved. The CDR3 sequence: CASSLQSSDITGQYF. The CDR3, as DNA: TGTGCCAGCAGCCTACAGAGTTCCGACATAACCGGGCAGTACTTC.